This section outlines one TCR beta chain sequence together with its context. What it recognizes is unknown. This CDR3 comprises 12 residues. The germline V and J ends were trimmed by 1 base and 4 bases, with 1 base remaining between them. Germline CDR1 is LNHDA and CDR2 is SQIVND (reference sequence). This sample stems from a study of T cell responses to AZD1222 COVID-19 vaccine. Notes on the study in general: Scientists sampled the repertoires only once the peak T cell response had passed. The study found vaccine-associated CD4 TCRs spanning spike, dominant at 160-218 and 743-854. Donors in the cohort were predominantly white British and more often female, and clonal diversity was possibly underestimated.

Recipients boosted at about 4 weeks or about 12 weeks are pooled. Clones were sequenced by immunoSEQ multiplex PCR, and TCRdb holds only the in-frame ones, with some missing. The sample includes 100,000 to 120,000 clones, about 94% seen only once; the top ten take 2.5% to 3.5%. This chain links TRBV19 with TRBJ2-2; D unclear. The clonotype originates from an adult who received the AZD1222 COVID-19 vaccine. The sample consisted of peripheral blood, taken 28 days after the second AZD1222 dose. The CDR3 region is CASSIGTGELFF. The CDR3 DNA reads as TGTGCCAGTAGTATAGGCACCGGGGAGCTGTTTTTT. Looking up the rest from reference TRBV19 and TRBJ2-2 gives the full variable domain: DGGITQSPKYLFRKEGQNVTLSCEQNLNHDAMYWYRQDPGQGLRLIYYSQIVNDFQKGDIAEGYSVSREKKESFPLTVTSAQKNPTAFYLCASSIGTGELFFGEGSRLTVL.